This T cell receptor beta chain comes out of a study of blood T cells in healthy people across ages. This CDR3 has 14 amino acids. V was clipped by 2 bases and J by 3 bases, with 11 bases between them. CDR1 and CDR2 (germline): ENHRY, SYGVKD. Primed by a sample-barcoded 5' primer and a J-beta primer mix, a second PCR proceeded for 7 to 11 cycles. Template switching added a 12-random-nucleotide identifier to every cDNA molecule. TCRdb called the 5' RACE reads again in MiXCR, with one record for every CDR3 protein. The data show around 1.5 million distinct CDR3 sequences, about 32% seen once. Ten or more counts support this clonotype.

The receptor was derived from a woman in her 30s in good health. J is TRBJ2-7 and V is TRBV10-3; possible D gene TRBD2, 5 bases. Sequencing input: blood. The CDR3 is CAISERQEDYEQYF. The CDR3 DNA follows: TGTGCCATCAGTGAGCGTCAGGAGGACTACGAGCAGTACTTC.